This T cell receptor beta chain was identified in a study of CD8 T cells in Susac syndrome. Study-wide results and limits: It was acknowledged in the study that the number of individuals who were included in its TCR sequencing and HLA analysis was relatively small.

With random hexamers, about 0.5 to 1 ug RNA was reverse transcribed. A multiplex approach, immunoSEQ multiplex PCR, amplified TCR beta CDR3 across 54 Vbeta and 13 Jbeta. Each CDR3 protein gets one entry after TCRdb re-called the immunoSEQ multiplex PCR reads with MiXCR. The data contain 200,000 to 250,000 distinct CDR3 sequences, approximately 90% of them seen just once; the ten biggest clones take up roughly 0.13%. In the case of this clonotype: Antigen specificity is unknown.

Relapsing-remitting disease, either stable or active, was present in the treatment-naive patients who were the multiple sclerosis controls. While CD8+ and CD4+ T cells were isolated negatively, TEMRA cells were enriched by FACS. The CDR3 is made up of 12 amino acids. Germline-derived CDR1 and CDR2 are SQVTM and ANQGSEA. The V end lost 4 bases, the J end lost 4 bases, and 10 bases lay between the germline ends. The chain links TRBV29-1 to TRBJ1-2; D is undetermined. Sequencing was carried out using CD8+ T cells from PBMCs. The clonotype originates from a human donor with multiple sclerosis. The CDR3 bases are TGCAGCGTTGCAGTGGGCGGCTATGGCTACACCTTC. Its translation is CSVAVGGYGYTF.